The next 2 T cell receptor beta chains were all read from a single sample in a study of blood T cells in healthy people across ages. Combining a sample-barcoded 5' primer with a J-beta primer mix, a second PCR ran for about 7 to 11 cycles. One entry per CDR3 protein, called by TCRdb with MiXCR from the 5' RACE reads. In the table there are about a million distinct CDR3 sequences, 40% to 60% of which are singletons. Sample: blood. The receptors shown here come from a man aged 25-40 years in good health.

The rearrangement joins TRBV6-1 to TRBJ2-5, with TRBD1 matching over 9 bases. V was clipped by 2 bases and J by 4 bases; unmatched bases: 8. The CDR3 has 16 residues. CDR1 MNHNS and CDR2 SASEGT come from the germline V gene. CDR3 loop: CASSELGQGLSETQYF. The CDR3 DNA is TGTGCCAGCAGTGAACTTGGACAGGGGCTTTCAGAGACCCAGTACTTC.

This clonotype was seen a handful of times. V usage is TRBV5-1 and J usage is TRBJ2-1; 9 nucleotides line up with TRBD1. After removal of 4 bases from V and 7 bases from J, the junction contained 18 bases not matched to a gene. The CDR3 extends over 18 amino acids. Germline-derived CDR1 and CDR2 are SGHRS and YFSETQ. CDR3 sequence reads: CASSPPRTGEPKSNEQFF. The CDR3 DNA reads as TGCGCCAGCAGCCCACCGCGGACAGGGGAGCCAAAATCTAATGAGCAGTTCTTC.